Included here is one TCR beta chain sequence, with context. These data come from a study of control samples from healthy donors and cancer patients. With 4 bases removed from V and 4 bases from J, the gap between germline ends came to 6 bases. The CDR3 sequence is 12 residues long. Germline V gene sequence: CDR1 MNHNY, CDR2 SVGAGI (reference sequence). Clones were sequenced by immunoSEQ multiplex PCR, and TCRdb holds only the in-frame ones, with some missing. Seen here are 100,000 or so clones, roughly 90% observed once, and the top ten hold over 6.5%. The origin of this receptor is a young man in good health. Sample: blood. The V call is TRBV6-6, the J call TRBJ2-3; perhaps TRBD1 as D (5 bases). CDR3 nucleotides: TGTGCCAGCAGTTCAGGGCCAGATACGCAGTATTTT. This gives the protein CASSSGPDTQYF.